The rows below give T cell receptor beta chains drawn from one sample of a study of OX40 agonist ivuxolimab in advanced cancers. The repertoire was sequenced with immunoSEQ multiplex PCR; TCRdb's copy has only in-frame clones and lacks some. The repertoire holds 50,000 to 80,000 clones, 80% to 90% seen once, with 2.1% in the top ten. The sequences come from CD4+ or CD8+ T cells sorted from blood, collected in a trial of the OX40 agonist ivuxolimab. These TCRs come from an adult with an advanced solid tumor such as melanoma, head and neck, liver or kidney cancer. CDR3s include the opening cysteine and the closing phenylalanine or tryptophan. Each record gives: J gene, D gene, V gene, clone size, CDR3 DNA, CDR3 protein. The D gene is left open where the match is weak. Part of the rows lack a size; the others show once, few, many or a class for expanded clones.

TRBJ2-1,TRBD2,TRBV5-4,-,TGTGCCAGCAGCCGAGCCGGGACTAGTGGAAATGAGCAGTTCTTC,CASSRAGTSGNEQFF
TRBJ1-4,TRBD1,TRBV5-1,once,TGCGCCAGCAGCTCTCGACAGGGCTATGAAAAACTGTTTTTT,CASSSRQGYEKLFF
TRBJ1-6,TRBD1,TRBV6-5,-,TGTGCCAGCAGTTACGGCCGGACAGGGTTTCTTACGACCCTCCACTTT,CASSYGRTGFLTTLHF
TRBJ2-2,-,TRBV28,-,TGTGCCAGCAGTTTATGGCAGGGTGTTGGGACCGGGGAGCTGTTTTTT,CASSLWQGVGTGELFF
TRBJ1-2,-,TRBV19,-,TGTGCCAGTAGTATTACACTGGCCGGTCGAGTCGGCGGCTACACCTTC,CASSITLAGRVGGYTF
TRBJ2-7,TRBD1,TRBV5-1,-,TGCGCCAGCAGCCTGGAAAGCCCCCCGGGACAGACCTACGAGCAGTACTTC,CASSLESPPGQTYEQYF
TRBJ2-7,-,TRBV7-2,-,TGTGCCAGCAGCTCTAAAGGGCCCTACGAGCAGTACTTC,CASSSKGPYEQYF
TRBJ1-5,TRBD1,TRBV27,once,TGTGCCAGCAGTTTAGGCACAGGGGTACGTGACCAGCCCCAGCATTTT,CASSLGTGVRDQPQHF
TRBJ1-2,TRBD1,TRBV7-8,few,TGTGCCAGCAGCTTAGGAGTGAGGGGGCCGGGTGGCTACACCTTC,CASSLGVRGPGGYTF
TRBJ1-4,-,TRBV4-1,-,TGCGCCAGCAGCCAAGTACAGGGAGATGAAAAACTGTTTTTT,CASSQVQGDEKLFF
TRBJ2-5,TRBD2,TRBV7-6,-,TGTGCCAGCAGCTTAGGGTCGGGGGGGACCCAAGAGACCCAGTACTTC,CASSLGSGGTQETQYF
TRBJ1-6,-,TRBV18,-,TGTGCCAGCTCACCTGGGCGGAGCGGGGGATCGCGCCTCCACTTT,CASSPGRSGGSRLHF
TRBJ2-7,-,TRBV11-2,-,TGTGCCAGCAGCTTAGAATGGGGGCGGTCCGAGCAGTACTTC,CASSLEWGRSEQYF
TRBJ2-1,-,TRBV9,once,TGTGCCAGCAGCGTAGTAGTAGCTGGGAATGAGCAGTTCTTC,CASSVVVAGNEQFF
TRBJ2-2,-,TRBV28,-,TGTGCCAGCGGCCTACCTCTCTCCACTTCAACCGGGGAGCTGTTTTTT,CASGLPLSTSTGELFF
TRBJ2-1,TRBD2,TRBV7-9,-,TGTGCCAGCAGCCCAACTAGCGGGAGCCACAATGAGCAGTTCTTC,CASSPTSGSHNEQFF
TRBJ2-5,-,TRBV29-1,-,TGCAGCGTTAACCCAGGGCTAGAGACCCAGTACTTC,CSVNPGLETQYF
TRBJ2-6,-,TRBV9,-,TGTGCCAGCAGCGTAGCTAATTCCCGGACAGCCGGATCTGGGGCCAACGTCCTGACTTTC,CASSVANSRTAGSGANVLTF
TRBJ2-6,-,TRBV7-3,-,TGTGCCAGCAGCTTAACACCCTCTGGGGCCAACGTCCTGACTTTC,CASSLTPSGANVLTF
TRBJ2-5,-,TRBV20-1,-,TGCAGTGCTCTAAAGCAAGAGACCCAGTACTTC,CSALKQETQYF
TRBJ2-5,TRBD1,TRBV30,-,TGTGCCTGGAGTTACGGACAGGGGGCAGGGGGGACCCAGTACTTC,CAWSYGQGAGGTQYF
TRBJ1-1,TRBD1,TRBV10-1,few,TGCGCCAGCAGTGACAGGGGGTTGAACACTGAAGCTTTCTTT,CASSDRGLNTEAFF
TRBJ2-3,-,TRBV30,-,TGTGCCTGGGGGGTTGGACCTTCAGGGGATACGCAGTATTTT,CAWGVGPSGDTQYF
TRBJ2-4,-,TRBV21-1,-,TGTGCCACCCCCGTCAGGTCGTTGGGTTTGACAGAGGTCGAAAACATTCAGTACTTC,CATPVRSLGLTEVENIQYF
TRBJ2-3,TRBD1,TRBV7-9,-,TGTGCCAGCAGCTTAAACAGGGGCTCTGGCACAGATACGCAGTATTTT,CASSLNRGSGTDTQYF
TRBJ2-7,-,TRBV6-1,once,TGTGCCAGCAGTGCTGCTGGAAATGGTCGAGGGGATACCACCTACGAGCAGTACTTC,CASSAAGNGRGDTTYEQYF
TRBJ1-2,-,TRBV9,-,TGTGCCAGCAGCGTACATAAGGCACCGTATGGCTACACCTTC,CASSVHKAPYGYTF
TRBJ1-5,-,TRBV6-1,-,TGTGCCAGCAGTGAAGTCGGGGGCGGGAATCAGCCCCAGCATTTT,CASSEVGGGNQPQHF
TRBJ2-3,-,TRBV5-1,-,TGCGCCAGCAGCTTATACGTAACTAGCACAGATACGCAGTATTTT,CASSLYVTSTDTQYF
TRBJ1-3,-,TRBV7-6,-,TGTGCCAGCAGCCCGACCACCCCAGGGGCTACTGGAAACACCATATATTTT,CASSPTTPGATGNTIYF
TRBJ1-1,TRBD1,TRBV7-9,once,TGTGCCAGCAGCTTTTCCCCGGGACAGGGGAACACTGAAGCTTTCTTT,CASSFSPGQGNTEAFF
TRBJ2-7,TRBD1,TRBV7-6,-,TGTGCCAGCAGCTCAAAATTCCGGGACAGGGACGACGAGCAGTACTTC,CASSSKFRDRDDEQYF
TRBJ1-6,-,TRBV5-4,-,TGTGCCAGCAGCTTTATCCGGGGGCGAGATTCACCCCTCCACTTT,CASSFIRGRDSPLHF
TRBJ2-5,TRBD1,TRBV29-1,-,TGCAGCGCCGACAGGGGAGAGACCCAGTACTTC,CSADRGETQYF
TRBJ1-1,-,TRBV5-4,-,TGTGCCAGCAGCTTGAAGACAGAAGCGAACACTGAAGCTTTCTTT,CASSLKTEANTEAFF
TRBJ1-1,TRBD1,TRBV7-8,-,TGTGCCAGCAGCTCCGGGACAGGGGTGTTAAACACTGAAGCTTTCTTT,CASSSGTGVLNTEAFF
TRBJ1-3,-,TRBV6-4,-,TGTGCCAGCAGTGATTCAGGAGCTGGAAACACCATATATTTT,CASSDSGAGNTIYF
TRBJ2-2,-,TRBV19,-,TGTGCCAGTAAGGAAGGACAGTCGAACACCGGGGAGCTGTTTTTT,CASKEGQSNTGELFF
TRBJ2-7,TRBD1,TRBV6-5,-,TGTGCCAGCAGAAACCCCGGACAGGGTTCGGACGAGCAGTACTTC,CASRNPGQGSDEQYF
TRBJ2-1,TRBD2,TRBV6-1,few,TGTGCCAGCAGTCTTAGCGGGACCTACAATGAGCAGTTCTTC,CASSLSGTYNEQFF
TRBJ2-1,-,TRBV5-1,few,TGCGCCAGCAGCTACCGTACTGGACGAGAGGAGCAGTTCTTC,CASSYRTGREEQFF
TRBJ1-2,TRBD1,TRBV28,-,TGTGCCAGCAGTTTAGGGACAGGGGGCTATGGCTACACCTTC,CASSLGTGGYGYTF
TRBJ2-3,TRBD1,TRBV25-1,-,TGTGCCAGCAGTGAATTGGGCACAGGGGCCCAGGATACGCAGTATTTT,CASSELGTGAQDTQYF
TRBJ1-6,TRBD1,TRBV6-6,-,TGTGCCAGCAGTTATTCGTCAGGGGGGAAGTCACCCCTCCACTTT,CASSYSSGGKSPLHF
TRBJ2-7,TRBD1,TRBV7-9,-,TGTGCCAGCAGCTTCCCGGGACAGGGCAACTACGAGCAGTACTTC,CASSFPGQGNYEQYF
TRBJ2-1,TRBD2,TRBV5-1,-,TGCGCCAGCAGCTTGCCCGCTCTAGCGGGGGGGCCCGGTGAGCAGTTCTTC,CASSLPALAGGPGEQFF
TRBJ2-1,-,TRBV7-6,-,TGTGCCAGCAGCCCCTTGGCGCGGAATTACAATGAGCAGTTCTTC,CASSPLARNYNEQFF
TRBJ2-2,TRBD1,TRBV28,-,TGTGCCAGCAGTTTCCAAGGGGCTGGACAGGGATTTTCCGGGGAGCTGTTTTTT,CASSFQGAGQGFSGELFF
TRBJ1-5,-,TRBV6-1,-,TGTGCCAGCAGTTATGAAAGCAATCAGCCCCAGCATTTT,CASSYESNQPQHF
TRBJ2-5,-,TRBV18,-,TGTGCCAGCCAGGGCAGCGCGAAAGAGACCCAGTACTTC,CASQGSAKETQYF
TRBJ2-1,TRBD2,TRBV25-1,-,TGTGCCAGCAGGAAAGCGGGGGCGGATAATGAGCAGTTCTTC,CASRKAGADNEQFF
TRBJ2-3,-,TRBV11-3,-,TGTGCCAGCAGCTTAGGCAGCTCTATTAGCACAGATACGCAGTATTTT,CASSLGSSISTDTQYF
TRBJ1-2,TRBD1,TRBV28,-,TGTGCCAGCAGCCAACTGGACAGGGGGCACCTTGGCTATGGCTACACCTTC,CASSQLDRGHLGYGYTF
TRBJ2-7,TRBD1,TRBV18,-,TGTGCCAGCCGGAGAACAGGGGTGACCTACGAGCAGTACTTC,CASRRTGVTYEQYF
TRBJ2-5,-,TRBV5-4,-,TGTGCCAGCAGCTTGGGTGGGGGCGCGGAGACCCAGTACTTC,CASSLGGGAETQYF
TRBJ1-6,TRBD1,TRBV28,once,TGTGCCAGCAGTCTTACAGGGGATGGGTATTCACCCCTCCACTTT,CASSLTGDGYSPLHF
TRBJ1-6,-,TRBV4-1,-,TGCGCCAGCAGCCCTGCCGGGGGGGGACATAATTCACCCCTCCACTTT,CASSPAGGGHNSPLHF
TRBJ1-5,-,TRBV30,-,TGTGCCTGGAGTGTATGGGCGGGTAATCAGCCCCAGCATTTT,CAWSVWAGNQPQHF
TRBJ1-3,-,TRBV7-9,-,TGTGCCAGCAGCTTAGGGGCGCTGAGCTCTGGAAACACCATATATTTT,CASSLGALSSGNTIYF